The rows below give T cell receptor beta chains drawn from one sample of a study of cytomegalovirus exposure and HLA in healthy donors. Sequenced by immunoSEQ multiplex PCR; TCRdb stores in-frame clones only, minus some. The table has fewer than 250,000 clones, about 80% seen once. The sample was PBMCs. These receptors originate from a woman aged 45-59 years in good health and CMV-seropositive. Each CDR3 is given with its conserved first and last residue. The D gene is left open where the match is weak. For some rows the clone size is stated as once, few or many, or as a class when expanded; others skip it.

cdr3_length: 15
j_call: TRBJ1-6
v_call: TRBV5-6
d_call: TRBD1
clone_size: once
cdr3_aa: CASSLYGTGFSPLHF
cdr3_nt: TGTGCCAGCAGCTTGTATGGGACAGGGTTTTCACCCCTCCACTTT

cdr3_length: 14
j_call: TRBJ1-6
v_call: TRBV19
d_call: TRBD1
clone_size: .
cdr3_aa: CASSPDRGGSPLHF
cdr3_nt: TGTGCCAGTAGCCCTGACAGGGGTGGGTCACCCCTCCACTTT

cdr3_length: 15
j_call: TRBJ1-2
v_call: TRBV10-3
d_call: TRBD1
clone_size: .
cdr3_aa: CAIRPDRGLGYGYTF
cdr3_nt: TGTGCCATCAGGCCCGACAGGGGGCTTGGCTATGGCTACACCTTC

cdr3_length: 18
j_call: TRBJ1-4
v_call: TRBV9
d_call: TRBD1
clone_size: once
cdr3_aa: CASSVPSFGSGGNEKLFF
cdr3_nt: TGTGCCAGCAGCGTACCCTCCTTCGGCTCAGGGGGCAATGAAAAACTGTTTTTT

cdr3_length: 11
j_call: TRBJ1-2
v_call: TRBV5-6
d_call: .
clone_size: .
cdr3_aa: CASSLLQGYTF
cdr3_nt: TGTGCCAGCAGCTTGTTACAGGGCTACACCTTC

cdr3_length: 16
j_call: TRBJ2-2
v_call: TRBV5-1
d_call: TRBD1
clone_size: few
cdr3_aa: CASSKGQGMGTGELFF
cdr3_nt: TGCGCCAGCAGCAAGGGACAGGGGATGGGCACCGGGGAGCTGTTTTTT

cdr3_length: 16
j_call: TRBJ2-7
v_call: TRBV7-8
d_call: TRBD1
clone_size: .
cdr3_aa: CASSSTGAEKTYEQYF
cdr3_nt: TGTGCCAGCAGCTCGACAGGGGCCGAAAAAACTTACGAGCAGTACTTC

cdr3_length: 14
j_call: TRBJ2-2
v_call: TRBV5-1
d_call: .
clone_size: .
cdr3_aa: CASSLGVAVGELFF
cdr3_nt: TGCGCCAGCAGCTTAGGGGTAGCGGTCGGGGAGCTGTTTTTT

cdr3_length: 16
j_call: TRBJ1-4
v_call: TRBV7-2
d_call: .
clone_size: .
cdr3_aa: CASSPNPRGGGEKLFF
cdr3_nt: TGTGCCAGCAGCCCGAATCCAAGGGGAGGAGGGGAAAAACTGTTTTTT

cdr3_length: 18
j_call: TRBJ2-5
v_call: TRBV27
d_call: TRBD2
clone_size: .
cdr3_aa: CASSRPGLAGASGETQYF
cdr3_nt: TGTGCCAGCAGTAGACCGGGACTAGCGGGGGCCTCGGGAGAGACCCAGTACTTC

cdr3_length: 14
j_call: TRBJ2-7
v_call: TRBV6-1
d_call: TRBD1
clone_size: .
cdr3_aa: CASRPGTGIYEQYF
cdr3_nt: TGTGCCAGCAGACCCGGGACAGGGATCTACGAGCAGTACTTC

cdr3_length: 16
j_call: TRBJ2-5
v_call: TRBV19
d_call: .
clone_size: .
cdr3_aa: CASKLTGLGGQETQYF
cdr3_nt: TGTGCCAGTAAATTGACCGGCCTGGGGGGCCAAGAGACCCAGTACTTC

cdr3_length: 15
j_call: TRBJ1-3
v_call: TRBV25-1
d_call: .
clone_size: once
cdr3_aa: CASSESDGAGNTIYF
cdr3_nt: TGTGCCAGCAGTGAATCAGACGGAGCTGGAAACACCATATATTTT

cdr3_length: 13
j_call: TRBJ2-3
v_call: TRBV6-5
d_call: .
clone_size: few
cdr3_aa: CASSPLPRGTQYF
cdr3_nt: TGTGCCAGCAGTCCGCTTCCTAGGGGTACGCAGTATTTT

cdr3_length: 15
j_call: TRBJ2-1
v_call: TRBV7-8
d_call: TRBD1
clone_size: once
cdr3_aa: CASSSGQSSYNEQFF
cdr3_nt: TGTGCCAGCAGCTCGGGACAGAGCTCCTACAATGAGCAGTTCTTC

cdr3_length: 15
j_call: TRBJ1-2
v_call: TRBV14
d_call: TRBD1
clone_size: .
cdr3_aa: CASSRDRVTNYGYTF
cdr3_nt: TGTGCCAGCAGCCGGGACAGGGTCACTAACTATGGCTACACCTTC

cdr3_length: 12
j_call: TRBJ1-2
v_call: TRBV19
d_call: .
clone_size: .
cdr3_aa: CASSGLGRGYTF
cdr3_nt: TGTGCCAGTAGTGGACTTGGTCGTGGCTACACCTTC

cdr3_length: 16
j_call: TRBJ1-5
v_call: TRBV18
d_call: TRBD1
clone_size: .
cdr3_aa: CASSPPDRVGNQPQHF
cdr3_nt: TGTGCCAGCTCACCACCTGACAGGGTGGGTAATCAGCCCCAGCATTTT

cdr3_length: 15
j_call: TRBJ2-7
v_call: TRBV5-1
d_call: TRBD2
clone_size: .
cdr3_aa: CASSLWRGGSDEQYF
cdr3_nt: TGCGCCAGCAGCCTTTGGCGGGGGGGCAGCGACGAGCAGTACTTC

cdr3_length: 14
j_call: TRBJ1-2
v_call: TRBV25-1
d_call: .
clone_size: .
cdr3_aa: CASIPGGATGGYTF
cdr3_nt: TGTGCCAGCATCCCTGGGGGGGCGACGGGAGGCTACACCTTC

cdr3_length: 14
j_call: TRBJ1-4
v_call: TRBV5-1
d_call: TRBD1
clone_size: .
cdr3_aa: CASSSGTGSEKLFF
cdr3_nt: TGCGCCAGCAGCTCCGGGACAGGGAGTGAAAAACTGTTTTTT

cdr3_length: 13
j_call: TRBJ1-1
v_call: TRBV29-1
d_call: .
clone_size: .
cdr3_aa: CSVPRGVGTEAFF
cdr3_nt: TGCAGCGTTCCCCGCGGGGTTGGCACTGAAGCTTTCTTT

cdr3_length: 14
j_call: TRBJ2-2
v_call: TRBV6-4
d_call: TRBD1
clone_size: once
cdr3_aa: CASSRDRNTGELFF
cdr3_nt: TGTGCCAGCAGCCGGGACAGAAACACCGGGGAGCTGTTTTTT

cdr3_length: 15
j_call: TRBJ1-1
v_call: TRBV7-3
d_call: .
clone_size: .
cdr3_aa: CASSLRGGGGTEAFF
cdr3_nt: TGTGCCAGCAGCTTAAGGGGCGGGGGGGGCACTGAAGCTTTCTTT

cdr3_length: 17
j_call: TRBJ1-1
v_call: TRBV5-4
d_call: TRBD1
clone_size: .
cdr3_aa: CASSPGPGQAMNTEAFF
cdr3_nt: TGTGCCAGCAGCCCTGGACCGGGACAGGCGATGAACACTGAAGCTTTCTTT

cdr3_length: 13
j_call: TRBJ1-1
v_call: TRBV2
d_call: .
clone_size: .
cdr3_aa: CASRDGEVTEAFF
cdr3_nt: TGTGCCAGCAGAGACGGGGAGGTTACTGAAGCTTTCTTT

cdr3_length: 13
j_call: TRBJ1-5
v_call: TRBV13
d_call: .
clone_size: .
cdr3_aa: CASSSNREQPQHF
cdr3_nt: TGTGCCAGCAGCTCCAACAGGGAACAGCCCCAGCATTTT

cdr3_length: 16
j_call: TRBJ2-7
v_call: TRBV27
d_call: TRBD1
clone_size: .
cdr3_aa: CASTETGVSPLYEQYF
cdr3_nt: TGTGCCAGCACCGAGACAGGGGTGAGTCCTCTCTACGAGCAGTACTTC

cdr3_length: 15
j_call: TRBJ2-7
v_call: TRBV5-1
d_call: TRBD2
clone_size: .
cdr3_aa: CASSVYPGGFYEQYF
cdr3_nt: TGCGCCAGCAGTGTTTATCCGGGAGGATTCTACGAGCAGTACTTC

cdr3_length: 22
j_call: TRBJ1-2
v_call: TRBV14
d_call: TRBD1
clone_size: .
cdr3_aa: CASSQEYERGPQSDSPNYGYTF
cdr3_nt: TGTGCCAGCAGCCAAGAATATGAAAGGGGGCCGCAGTCTGATTCACCTAACTATGGCTACACCTTC

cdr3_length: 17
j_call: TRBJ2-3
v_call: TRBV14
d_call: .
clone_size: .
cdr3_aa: CASSPRRLHPSTDTQYF
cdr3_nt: TGTGCCAGCAGCCCCCGCAGGCTTCACCCTAGCACAGATACGCAGTATTTT

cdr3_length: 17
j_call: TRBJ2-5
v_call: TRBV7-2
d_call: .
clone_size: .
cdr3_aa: CASSLALGGGGQETQYF
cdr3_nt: TGTGCCAGCAGCTTAGCGCTGGGGGGCGGGGGCCAAGAGACCCAGTACTTC

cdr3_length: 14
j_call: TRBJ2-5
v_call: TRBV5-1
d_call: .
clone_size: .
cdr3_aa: CASSLDTYQETQYF
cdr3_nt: TGCGCCAGCAGCTTGGACACCTACCAAGAGACCCAGTACTTC

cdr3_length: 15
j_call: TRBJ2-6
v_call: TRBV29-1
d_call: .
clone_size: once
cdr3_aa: CSAGGGGPGANVLTF
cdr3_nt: TGCAGCGCAGGAGGGGGAGGGCCAGGGGCCAACGTCCTGACTTTC

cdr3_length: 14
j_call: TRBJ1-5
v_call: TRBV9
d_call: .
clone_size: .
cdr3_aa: CASSVAHREGPQHF
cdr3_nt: TGTGCCAGCAGCGTAGCGCATCGAGAGGGGCCCCAGCATTTT

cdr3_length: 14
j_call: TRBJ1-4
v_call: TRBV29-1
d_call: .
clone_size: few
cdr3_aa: CSADTGNFNEKLFF
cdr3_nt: TGCAGCGCGGATACAGGGAATTTCAATGAAAAACTGTTTTTT

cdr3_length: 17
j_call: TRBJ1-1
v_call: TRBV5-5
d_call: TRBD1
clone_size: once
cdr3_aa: CASSSILGTGAGTEAFF
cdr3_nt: TGTGCCAGCAGCTCGATCTTAGGGACAGGGGCGGGGACTGAAGCTTTCTTT

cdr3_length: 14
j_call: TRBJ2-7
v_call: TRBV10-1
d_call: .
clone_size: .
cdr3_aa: CASSGPQGTDEQYF
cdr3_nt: TGCGCCAGCAGTGGACCGCAGGGGACCGACGAGCAGTACTTC

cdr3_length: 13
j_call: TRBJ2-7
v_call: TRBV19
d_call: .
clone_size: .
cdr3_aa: CASQDRTSYEQYF
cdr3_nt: TGTGCCAGTCAAGACAGGACCTCCTACGAGCAGTACTTC

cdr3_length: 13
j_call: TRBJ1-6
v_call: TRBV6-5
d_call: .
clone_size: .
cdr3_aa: CASSYEKNSPLHF
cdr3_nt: TGTGCCAGCAGTTACGAGAAGAATTCACCCCTCCACTTT

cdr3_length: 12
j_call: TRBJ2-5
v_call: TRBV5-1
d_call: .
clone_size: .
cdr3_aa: CASSQYQETQYF
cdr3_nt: TGCGCCAGCAGCCAGTACCAAGAGACCCAGTACTTC

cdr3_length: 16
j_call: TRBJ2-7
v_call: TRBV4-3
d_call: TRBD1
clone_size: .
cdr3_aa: CASSQDRGQGYYEQYF
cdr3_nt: TGCGCCAGCAGCCAAGATAGGGGACAGGGCTACTACGAGCAGTACTTC

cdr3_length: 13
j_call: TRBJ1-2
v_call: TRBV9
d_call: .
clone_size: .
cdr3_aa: CASSPDSNYGYTF
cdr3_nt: TGTGCCAGCAGCCCCGACAGCAACTATGGCTACACCTTC

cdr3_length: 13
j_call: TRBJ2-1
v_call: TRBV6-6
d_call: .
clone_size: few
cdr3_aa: CASSSDSLNEQFF
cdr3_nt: TGTGCCAGCAGTTCGGACAGTCTCAATGAGCAGTTCTTC

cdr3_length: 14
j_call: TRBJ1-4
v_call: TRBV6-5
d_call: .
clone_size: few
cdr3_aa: CASSPREGWEKLFF
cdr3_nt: TGTGCCAGCAGTCCCCGGGAGGGCTGGGAAAAACTGTTTTTT

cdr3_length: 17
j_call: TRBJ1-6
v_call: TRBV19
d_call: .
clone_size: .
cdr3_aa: CASSHRTGGHPESPLHF
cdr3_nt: TGTGCCAGTAGCCATAGGACGGGGGGGCACCCGGAGTCACCCCTCCACTTT